The 23 T cell receptor beta chains presented below share a single source sample, sequenced in a study of OX40 agonist ivuxolimab in advanced cancers. Here immunoSEQ multiplex PCR was the method, and the copy in TCRdb shows in-frame clones only, minus some. This table holds around 40,000 clones, around 83% found once. The sequenced sample was CD4+ or CD8+ T cells sorted from blood, obtained in a trial of the OX40 agonist ivuxolimab. These receptors originate from an adult with an advanced solid tumor such as melanoma, head and neck, liver or kidney cancer.

This clone was detected once. V is TRBV29-1 and J is TRBJ2-7, with TRBD1 matching over 9 bases. This CDR3 is 14 amino acids long. Germline values: CDR1 SQVTM, CDR2 ANQGSEA. V lost 4 bases, J lost 2 bases, and 6 bases stayed unmatched. Here the CDR3 DNA reads TGCAGCGTTGCCGGGACAGGGTTTACCTACGAGCAGTACTTC. Translating it yields CSVAGTGFTYEQYF.

The chain employs TRBV28 and TRBJ1-1; no clear D. This CDR3 has 14 residues. Trimming took off 6 bases at V and 5 bases at J, with 16 bases between the two ends. In germline, CDR1 is MDHEN, CDR2 SYDVKM. CDR3 amino acids: CASSQMGEWTEAFF. The CDR3 region has the DNA TGTGCCAGCAGCCAAATGGGAGAATGGACTGAAGCTTTCTTT.

The V and J genes are TRBV5-1 and TRBJ2-7; 7 nucleotides agree with TRBD1. V dropped 7 bases and J dropped 0; count of bases not matched to a gene: 7. CDR1 SGHRS and CDR2 YFSETQ come from the germline V gene. The length of the CDR3 is 14 residues. The CDR3 DNA is TGCGCCAGCTCCCCACAGGGGCGCTCCTACGAGCAGTACTTC. This sequence encodes CASSPQGRSYEQYF. The full variable domain, completed using reference TRBV5-1 and TRBJ2-7, is KAGVTQTPRYLIKTRGQQVTLSCSPISGHRSVSWYQQTPGQGLQFLFEYFSETQRNKGNFPGRFSGRQFSNSRSEMNVSTLELGDSALYLCASSPQGRSYEQYFGPGTRLTVT.

This rearrangement joins TRBV5-4 to TRBJ2-7; no clear D. Trimming shortened V by 1 base and J by 2 bases, and 7 bases separated the two germline ends. Germline V gene lookup returns CDR1 SGHNT and CDR2 YYREEE (reference sequence). The CDR3 covers 13 residues. The CDR3 DNA is TGTGCCAGCAGCTTGTACGGCACCTACGAGCAGTACTTC. Its translation is CASSLYGTYEQYF.

The chain has TRBV27 and TRBJ2-7; D is undetermined. CDR1 is MNHEY, CDR2 SMNVEV, per germline (reference sequence). Trimming removed 4 bases at V and 4 bases at J, with 11 bases between. The CDR3 extends over 13 amino acids. The CDR3 bases are TGTGCCAGCAGTTCCCGGGTGGGGTACGAGCAGTACTTC. Translating gives CASSSRVGYEQYF.

In this sample, this clone turned up a few times. This chain links TRBV7-2 with TRBJ2-4, with unresolved D. This CDR3 is built from 15 residues. The ends were cut back, 1 base at V and 5 bases at J, with 12 bases in the middle. CDR1 and CDR2 (germline): SGHTA, FQGNSA. The CDR3 protein is CASSLGGVAQNIQYF. The CDR3 bases are TGTGCCAGCAGCTTAGGTGGTGTGGCCCAAAACATTCAGTACTTC.

The chain links TRBV5-8 to TRBJ1-2, with D unclear. Germline V gives CDR1 SGHTS, CDR2 YDEGEE. V was clipped by 0 bases and J by 4 bases, with 13 bases between them. This CDR3 has 15 amino acids. In DNA, the CDR3 is TGTGCCAGCAGCTTGGTCTTGGAAATCGGCTATGGCTACACCTTC. It translates to CASSLVLEIGYGYTF.

CDR3 loop: CASSEGLEETQYF. In DNA, the CDR3 is TGCGCCAGCAGCGAGGGACTTGAAGAGACCCAGTACTTC. The chain joins TRBV5-1 to TRBJ2-5; a weak D match, TRBD2 (6 bases). Trimming pared 4 bases from V and 3 bases from J, leaving 10 bases between. The CDR3 covers 13 residues. Germline lookup yields CDR1 SGHRS and CDR2 YFSETQ. Variable domain in full (rest from reference TRBV5-1 and TRBJ2-5): KAGVTQTPRYLIKTRGQQVTLSCSPISGHRSVSWYQQTPGQGLQFLFEYFSETQRNKGNFPGRFSGRQFSNSRSEMNVSTLELGDSALYLCASSEGLEETQYFGPGTRLLVL.

This chain links TRBV5-4 with TRBJ1-1; D call uncertain. CDR3 length equals 15 residues. Germline assignment: CDR1 SGHNT and CDR2 YYREEE (reference sequence). Trimming shortened V by 4 bases and J by 1 base, and 14 bases separated the two germline ends. CDR3: CASSLPLNGNTEAFF. CDR3 coding DNA: TGTGCCAGCAGCCTACCTTTGAACGGGAACACTGAAGCTTTCTTT. Supplemented by reference TRBV5-4 and TRBJ1-1, the full variable domain reads ETGVTQSPTHLIKTRGQQVTLRCSSQSGHNTVSWYQQALGQGPQFIFQYYREEENGRGNFPPRFSGLQFPNYSSELNVNALELDDSALYLCASSLPLNGNTEAFFGQGTRLTVV.

The chain couples TRBV19 to TRBJ1-5; 8 positions agree with TRBD1. The V gene end was trimmed by 6 bases and the J gene end by 3 bases; junction bases not matched to a gene: 13. The CDR3 has 17 amino acids. Germline V lookup: CDR1 LNHDA, CDR2 SQIVND (reference sequence). CDR3 loop: CASSPLPGQDYNQPQHF. The CDR3 region has the DNA TGTGCCAGTAGCCCATTACCGGGACAGGACTACAATCAGCCCCAGCATTTT. Complete variable domain (other parts from reference TRBV19 and TRBJ1-5): DGGITQSPKYLFRKEGQNVTLSCEQNLNHDAMYWYRQDPGQGLRLIYYSQIVNDFQKGDIAEGYSVSREKKESFPLTVTSAQKNPTAFYLCASSPLPGQDYNQPQHFGDGTRLSIL.

V gene TRBV28 combines with J gene TRBJ2-3; TRBD2 agrees at 8 bases. The CDR3 covers 15 residues. Per the germline V gene, CDR1 is MDHEN and CDR2 is SYDVKM. Unmatched junction bases numbered 5, after V lost 6 bases and J lost 0 bases. The CDR3 DNA sequence: TGTGCCAGCAGGCAACTAGCGGCTAGCACAGATACGCAGTATTTT. It yields the protein CASRQLAASTDTQYF.

This chain's CDR3 is CASSFTSGVPPTYEQYF. The CDR3 region has the DNA TGTGCCAGCAGTTTCACTAGCGGAGTCCCTCCCACCTACGAGCAGTACTTC. The chain carries TRBV27 and TRBJ2-7; 8 bases map to TRBD2. The germline CDR1 and CDR2 sequences are MNHEY and SMNVEV (reference sequence). V trimming: 3 bases; J trimming: 2 bases; junction bases outside the gene matches: 12. This CDR3 spans 17 amino acids.

This chain links TRBV5-6 with TRBJ1-5, with TRBD1 matching 10 bases. This CDR3 is built from 15 residues. Germline-derived CDR1 and CDR2 are SGHDT and YYEEEE. V lost 5 bases and J lost 5; bases outside the gene matches: 7. This CDR3 is CASRVSGTGDQPQHF. The DNA of the CDR3 is TGTGCCAGCAGAGTGTCCGGGACAGGGGATCAGCCCCAGCATTTT.

V is TRBV5-1 and J is TRBJ2-1, with TRBD2 identical over 14 bases. Germline V gene lookup returns CDR1 SGHRS and CDR2 YFSETQ. Losses at the gene ends were 4 bases for V and 3 bases for J; bases not matched to a gene: 3. This CDR3 has 16 residues. The CDR3 spells CASSLGLAGVYNEQFF. Written as DNA, the CDR3 is TGCGCCAGCAGCCTGGGACTAGCGGGAGTCTACAATGAGCAGTTCTTC.

In its sample, this clone was seen a few times. The chain carries TRBV21-1 and TRBJ2-5; whether TRBD1, the table's D call, matches the DNA was not checked. TRBV21-1 counts as a pseudogene. There are 13 residues in the CDR3. CDR3 DNA sequence: TGTGCCTCCCGATACAGGGAGCAAGAGACCCAGTACTTC. This gives the protein CASRYREQETQYF.

This clone came up once. The chain joins TRBV29-1 to TRBJ1-1; 7 bases align to TRBD1. The CDR3 spans 11 residues. Looked up from germline, CDR1 is SQVTM and CDR2 is ANQGSEA. J lost 5 bases, V lost 6 bases, and 3 bases had no gene match. As DNA, the CDR3 is TGCAGCGTCCCACAGGGGACTGAAGCTTTCTTT. Protein sequence: CSVPQGTEAFF. The full variable domain, with the rest looked up from reference TRBV29-1 and TRBJ1-1, is SAVISQKPSRDICQRGTSLTIQCQVDSQVTMMFWYRQQPGQSLTLIATANQGSEATYESGFVIDKFPISRPNLTFSTLTVSNMSPEDSSIYLCSVPQGTEAFFGQGTRLTVV.

V is TRBV7-9 and J is TRBJ2-7, with no clear D. The CDR3 covers 16 residues. V shed 4 bases and J shed 4 bases, with 20 bases lying between them. Germline lookup yields CDR1 SEHNR and CDR2 FQNEAQ (reference sequence). The CDR3 region is CASSSPLAPDGYEQYF. DNA of the CDR3: TGTGCCAGCAGCTCCCCGCTGGCCCCGGACGGATACGAGCAGTACTTC.

V gene TRBV5-6 combines with J gene TRBJ1-2; 8 positions match TRBD1. Per the germline V gene, CDR1 is SGHDT and CDR2 is YYEEEE. There are 14 residues in the CDR3. Trimming at V came to 3 bases and at J to 5 bases, leaving 6 bases not matched to a gene. CDR3 protein: CASSSGQVRYGYTF. As DNA, the CDR3 is TGTGCCAGCAGCTCGGGACAGGTTCGGTATGGCTACACCTTC.

The rearrangement uses TRBV7-2 and TRBJ2-7; D perhaps matches TRBD2 (5 bases). The CDR3 covers 15 residues. Looked up from germline, CDR1 is SGHTA and CDR2 is FQGNSA. The V and J ends lost 5 bases and 6 bases respectively, with 20 bases between them. CDR3 DNA: TGTGCCAGCAGCCGCACCGGGATGGAGGCCCTCGAGCAGTACTTC. Translated, it gives CASSRTGMEALEQYF. Supplemented by reference TRBV7-2 and TRBJ2-7, the full variable domain reads GAGVSQSPSNKVTEKGKDVELRCDPISGHTALYWYRQSLGQGLEFLIYFQGNSAPDKSGLPSDRFSAERTGGSVSTLTIQRTQQEDSAVYLCASSRTGMEALEQYFGPGTRLTVT.

This chain uses TRBV5-4 with TRBJ1-6, with D possibly being TRBD1 (5 bases). In germline, CDR1 is SGHNT, CDR2 YYREEE (reference sequence). The CDR3 contains 15 residues. Trimming removed 2 bases at V and 9 bases at J, with 15 bases between. Here the CDR3 reads CASSFGPGIGSPLHF. The CDR3 DNA is TGTGCCAGCAGCTTTGGGCCAGGGATCGGTTCACCCCTCCACTTT.

The chain links TRBV28 to TRBJ2-6; 7 bases fit TRBD1. V shed 5 bases, J shed 5 bases, and the junction held 9 bases outside the gene matches. The germline CDR1 and CDR2 sequences are MDHEN and SYDVKM. This CDR3 is 16 amino acids long. CDR3 bases: TGTGCCAGCAGTCTAACAACAGGGGTTAGGGCCAACGTCCTGACTTTC. It specifies CASSLTTGVRANVLTF.

The rearrangement links TRBV9 to TRBJ1-1; maybe TRBD1 (6 bases). This CDR3 has 15 amino acids. The V end was cut by 3 bases, the J end by 0 bases, with 12 bases between. Germline CDR1 reads SGDLS; CDR2 reads YYNGEE. In DNA, the CDR3 is TGTGCCAGCAGCGGGGACATTGTTATGAACACTGAAGCTTTCTTT. Translating gives CASSGDIVMNTEAFF.

Here the CDR3 reads CASSLSPGGYTEAFF. The DNA for the CDR3 is TGTGCCAGCAGTTTATCCCCAGGGGGCTACACTGAAGCTTTCTTT. The gene calls are TRBV27 and TRBJ1-1; 8 bases map to TRBD1. V was clipped by 0 bases and J by 3 bases; unmatched bases: 3. Germline V lookup: CDR1 MNHEY, CDR2 SMNVEV (reference sequence). The CDR3 has 15 residues.